Below, one T cell receptor beta chain is given with its context. Seattle researchers signed up patients amid active infection and tracked them longitudinally. Germline CDR1 reads LGHNT; CDR2 reads FRNRAP. The CDR3 totals 13 residues. Trimming removed 2 bases from V and 5 bases from J, with 9 bases in between. These data come from a study of blood T cell repertoires in COVID-19. Study background: T cells, B-cell-depleted T cells, or PBMCs supplied cDNA or gDNA.

Authors' analysis steps: Estimation of nucleated cell counts relied on the amplification of reference gene primers. Sequenced by immunoSEQ multiplex PCR; TCRdb stores in-frame clones only, minus some. Clone size and V and J calls were adopted from that table, with D and trimming inferred from the DNA. The sample lists approximately 150,000 clones, approximately 90% occurring once. The gene calls are TRBV12-5 and TRBJ2-5; a possible D gene is TRBD2 (5 bases). This clonotype originated in a human donor with COVID-19, enrolled during active disease. The donor label of this sample is uncertain. Sequencing input: peripheral blood. The CDR3 region is CASGLRGVETQYF. In DNA form, the CDR3 reads TGTGCTAGTGGTTTGCGGGGTGTGGAGACCCAGTACTTC.